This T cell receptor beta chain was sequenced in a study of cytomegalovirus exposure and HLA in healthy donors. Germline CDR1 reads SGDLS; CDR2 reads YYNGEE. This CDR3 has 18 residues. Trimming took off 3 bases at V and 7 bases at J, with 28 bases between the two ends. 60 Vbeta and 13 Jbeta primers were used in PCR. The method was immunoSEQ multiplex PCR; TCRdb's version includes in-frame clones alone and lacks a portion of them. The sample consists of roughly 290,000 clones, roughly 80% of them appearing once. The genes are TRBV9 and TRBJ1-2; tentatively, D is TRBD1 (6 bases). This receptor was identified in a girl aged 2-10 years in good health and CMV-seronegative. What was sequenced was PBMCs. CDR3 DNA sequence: TGTGCCAGCAGCGCGCGGGGGGACATTATATCCGTATCGTCTGGCTACACCTTC. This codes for CASSARGDIISVSSGYTF.